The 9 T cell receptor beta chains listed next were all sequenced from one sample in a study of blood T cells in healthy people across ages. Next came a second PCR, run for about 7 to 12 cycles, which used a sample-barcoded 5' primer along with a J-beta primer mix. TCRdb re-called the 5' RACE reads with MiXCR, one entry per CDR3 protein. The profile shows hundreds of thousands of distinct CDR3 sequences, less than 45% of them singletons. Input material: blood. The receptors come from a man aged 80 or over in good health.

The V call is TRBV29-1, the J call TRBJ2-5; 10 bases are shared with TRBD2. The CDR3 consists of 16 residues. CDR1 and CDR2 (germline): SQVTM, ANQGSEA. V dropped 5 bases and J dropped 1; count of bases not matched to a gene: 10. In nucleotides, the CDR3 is TGCAGCGTTCACCATGTAGCGGGAGGCGCCCAAGAGACCCAGTACTTC. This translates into CSVHHVAGGAQETQYF.

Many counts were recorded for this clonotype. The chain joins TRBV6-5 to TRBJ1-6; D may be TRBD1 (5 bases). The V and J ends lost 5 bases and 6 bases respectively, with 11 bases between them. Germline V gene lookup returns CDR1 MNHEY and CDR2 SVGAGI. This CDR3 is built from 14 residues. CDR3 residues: CASSPRQGNSPLHF. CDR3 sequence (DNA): TGTGCCAGCAGTCCCCGCCAGGGTAATTCACCCCTCCACTTT.

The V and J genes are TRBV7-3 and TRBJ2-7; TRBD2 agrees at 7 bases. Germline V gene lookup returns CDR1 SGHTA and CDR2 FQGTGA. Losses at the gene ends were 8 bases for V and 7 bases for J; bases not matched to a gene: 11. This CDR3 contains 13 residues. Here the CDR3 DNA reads TGTGCCAGCGGGGAGGGCTCCTACAATGAGCAGTACTTC. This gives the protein CASGEGSYNEQYF.

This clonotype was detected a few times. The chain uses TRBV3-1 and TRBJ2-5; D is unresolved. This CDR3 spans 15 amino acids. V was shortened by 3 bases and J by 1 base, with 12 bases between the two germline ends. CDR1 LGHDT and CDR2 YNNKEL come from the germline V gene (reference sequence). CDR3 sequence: CASSHGGHPQETQYF. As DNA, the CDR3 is TGTGCCAGCAGCCATGGTGGCCACCCCCAAGAGACCCAGTACTTC.

The CDR3 region has the DNA TGTGCCACCAGCAGAGAAGGCGGCAGGGGGAATGAAAAACTGTTTTTT. Its translation: CATSREGGRGNEKLFF. The V gene is TRBV15, the J gene TRBJ1-4; 7 bases agree with TRBD1. Germline-derived CDR1 and CDR2 are LNHNV and YYDKDF (reference sequence). The ends lost 0 bases at V and 5 bases at J; junction bases unmatched: 6. CDR3 length equals 16 residues.

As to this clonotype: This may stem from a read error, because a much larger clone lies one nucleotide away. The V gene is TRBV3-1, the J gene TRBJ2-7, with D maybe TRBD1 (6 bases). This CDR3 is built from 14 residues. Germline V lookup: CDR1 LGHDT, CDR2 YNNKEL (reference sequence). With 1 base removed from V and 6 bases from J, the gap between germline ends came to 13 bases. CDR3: CASSQGSGAREQYF. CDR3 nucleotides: TGTGCCAGCAGCCAAGGGTCAGGGGCCCGCGAGCAGTACTTC.

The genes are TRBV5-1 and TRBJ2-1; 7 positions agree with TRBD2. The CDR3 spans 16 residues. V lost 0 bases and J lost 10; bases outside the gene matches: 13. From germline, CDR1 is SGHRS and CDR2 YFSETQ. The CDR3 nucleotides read TGCGCCAGCAGCTTGGCTGTGACTAGCTTCGATTTGGAGCAGTTCTTC. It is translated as CASSLAVTSFDLEQFF.

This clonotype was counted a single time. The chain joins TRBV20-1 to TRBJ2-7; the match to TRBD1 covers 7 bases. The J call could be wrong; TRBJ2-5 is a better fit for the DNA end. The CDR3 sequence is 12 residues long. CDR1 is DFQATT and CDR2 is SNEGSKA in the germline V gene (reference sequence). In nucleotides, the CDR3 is TGCAGGGCCACAGGACAGGCGGAGACCCAGTACTTC. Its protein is CRATGQAETQYF.

The chain's CDR3 is CASRDQVSYEQYF. The CDR3 region has the DNA TGTGCCAGCAGAGACCAGGTTTCCTACGAGCAGTACTTC. J is TRBJ2-7 and V is TRBV11-2; D remains ambiguous. Per germline, CDR1 SGHAT and CDR2 FQNNGV. Between the trimmed V and J ends, which lost 6 bases and 1 base, there was a span of 10 bases. The CDR3 contains 13 residues.